The 10 T cell receptor beta chains presented below share a single source sample, sequenced in a study of shared clonotypes between healthy human individuals. Using immunoSEQ multiplex PCR, the repertoire was profiled, and TCRdb retains in-frame clones only, with some absent. The repertoire holds approximately 470,000 clones, with around 73% as singletons. Sample: PBMCs. All receptors derive from a woman aged 40 to 49 in good health. Some clones in this sample may be carry-over from other donors' samples.

Worth noting for this clone: This is likely an artifact of a read error, given a far larger clone one base away. V usage is TRBV11-2 and J usage is TRBJ2-7; 9 nucleotides match TRBD1. The CDR3 has 14 amino acids. Unmatched junction bases numbered 11, after V lost 5 bases and J lost 9 bases. CDR1 and CDR2 from the germline V gene are SGHAT and FQNNGV. The DNA of the CDR3 is TGTGCCAGCAGCCTCAGGACAGGGGACGGCGGGCAGTACTTC. Its translation is CASSLRTGDGGQYF.

This chain uses TRBV5-5 with TRBJ2-5, with 8 bases fitting TRBD1. Germline lookup yields CDR1 SGHKS and CDR2 YYEKEE (reference sequence). V was clipped by 2 bases and J by 1 base; unmatched bases: 1. This CDR3 spans 14 amino acids. The CDR3 here is CASSFTGGQETQYF. The CDR3 DNA sequence: TGTGCCAGCAGCTTCACAGGGGGCCAAGAGACCCAGTACTTC.

This clone was counted once. The chain has TRBV28 and TRBJ2-7; TRBD2 agrees at 9 bases. Germline CDR1 and CDR2: MDHEN and SYDVKM. The CDR3 loop spans 16 amino acids. The V gene end was trimmed by 4 bases and the J gene end by 9 bases; junction bases not matched to a gene: 16. The CDR3 coding sequence is TGTGCCAGCAGTTCCCCCGGCGGGGGGGGTTTTGCGGGGCAGTACTTC. This codes for CASSSPGGGGFAGQYF.

The V and J genes are TRBV28 and TRBJ2-6; D gene ambiguous. Trimming removed 4 bases at V and 1 base at J, with 11 bases between. Germline-derived CDR1 and CDR2 are MDHEN and SYDVKM. This CDR3 has 16 residues. CDR3 DNA: TGTGCCAGCAGTTCGCCAGCTGGTTCTGGGGCCAACGTCCTGACTTTC. As protein: CASSSPAGSGANVLTF.

The rearrangement links TRBV19 to TRBJ1-1; 7 bases align to TRBD1. After removal of 10 bases from V and 3 bases from J, the junction contained 11 bases not matched to a gene. The V gene's germline CDR1 is LNHDA and CDR2 SQIVND (reference sequence). The CDR3 is 14 residues long. CDR3 in DNA: TGTGCCACTCAGCGAAGGGACAGCCACACTGAAGCTTTCTTT. This encodes CATQRRDSHTEAFF.

J is TRBJ2-5 and V is TRBV5-4; D not certain. Trimming took off 7 bases at V and 8 bases at J, with 9 bases between the two ends. This CDR3 has 10 amino acids. Germline CDR1 is SGHNT and CDR2 is YYREEE (reference sequence). The CDR3 region has the DNA TGTGCCAGCGGGAAGGAAACCCAGTACTTC. Translating gives CASGKETQYF.

The rearrangement links TRBV7-2 to TRBJ2-2, with TRBD2 matching over 9 bases. This CDR3 is built from 16 residues. From germline, CDR1 is SGHTA and CDR2 FQGNSA. V shed 6 bases, J shed 4 bases, and the junction held 9 bases outside the gene matches. CDR3 amino acids: CASSLSGSQSTGELFF. The CDR3 coding sequence is TGTGCCAGCAGTCTTAGCGGGAGTCAGAGCACCGGGGAGCTGTTTTTT.

This clone was found once. This rearrangement joins TRBV5-5 to TRBJ1-4; D is possibly TRBD1 (6 bases). This CDR3 has 16 amino acids. CDR1 and CDR2 from the germline V gene are SGHKS and YYEKEE (reference sequence). Between the trimmed V and J ends, which lost 0 bases and 3 bases, there was a span of 12 bases. CDR3 bases: TGTGCCAGCAGCTTGGCACCGGGACAAGCTAATGAAAAACTGTTTTTT. Protein: CASSLAPGQANEKLFF. The whole variable domain, filled in from reference TRBV5-5 and TRBJ1-4, reads DAGVTQSPTHLIKTRGQQVTLRCSPISGHKSVSWYQQVLGQGPQFIFQYYEKEERGRGNFPDRFSARQFPNYSSELNVNALLLGDSALYLCASSLAPGQANEKLFFGSGTQLSVL.

The chain joins TRBV28 to TRBJ1-1; D is perhaps TRBD1 (5 bases). The CDR3 runs to 15 residues. The V gene's germline CDR1 is MDHEN and CDR2 SYDVKM. Trimming removed 8 bases at V and 0 bases at J, with 16 bases between. The CDR3 DNA follows: TGTGCCAGCCCTCCCCCCGGGACGGTGAACACTGAAGCTTTCTTT. Protein: CASPPPGTVNTEAFF.

The genes are TRBV18 and TRBJ2-2, with D possibly TRBD2 on 6 matching bases. Trimming shortened V by 4 bases and J by 7 bases, and 16 bases separated the two germline ends. Germline CDR1 and CDR2: KGHSH and LQKENI. CDR3 length: 15 amino acids. CDR3 in amino acids: CASSQTTLADGELFF. The CDR3 coding sequence is TGTGCCAGCTCACAAACAACTTTAGCGGACGGGGAGCTGTTTTTT.